The T cell receptor (beta chain) described here comes from a study of OX40 agonist ivuxolimab in advanced cancers. At the level of the study: Patients in the trial were receiving intravenous ivuxolimab every 2 weeks, at doses of 0.01 to 10 mg/kg.

The CDR3 runs 12 residues. V was trimmed by 7 bases and J by 3 bases, leaving 11 bases between them. In germline, CDR1 is SQVTM, CDR2 ANQGSEA. Data came from immunoSEQ multiplex PCR; TCRdb stores just in-frame clones and leaves some out. The profile shows around 40,000 clones, 76% of them singletons. This chain uses TRBV29-1 with TRBJ2-3, with D possibly being TRBD1 or TRBD2 (6 bases each). The sample was CD4+ or CD8+ T cells sorted from blood, taken in a trial of the OX40 agonist ivuxolimab. The TCR comes from an adult with an advanced solid tumor such as melanoma, head and neck, liver or kidney cancer. CDR3 amino acids: CSARRGTDTQYF. DNA of the CDR3: TGCAGCGCGAGGAGGGGGACAGATACGCAGTATTTT.